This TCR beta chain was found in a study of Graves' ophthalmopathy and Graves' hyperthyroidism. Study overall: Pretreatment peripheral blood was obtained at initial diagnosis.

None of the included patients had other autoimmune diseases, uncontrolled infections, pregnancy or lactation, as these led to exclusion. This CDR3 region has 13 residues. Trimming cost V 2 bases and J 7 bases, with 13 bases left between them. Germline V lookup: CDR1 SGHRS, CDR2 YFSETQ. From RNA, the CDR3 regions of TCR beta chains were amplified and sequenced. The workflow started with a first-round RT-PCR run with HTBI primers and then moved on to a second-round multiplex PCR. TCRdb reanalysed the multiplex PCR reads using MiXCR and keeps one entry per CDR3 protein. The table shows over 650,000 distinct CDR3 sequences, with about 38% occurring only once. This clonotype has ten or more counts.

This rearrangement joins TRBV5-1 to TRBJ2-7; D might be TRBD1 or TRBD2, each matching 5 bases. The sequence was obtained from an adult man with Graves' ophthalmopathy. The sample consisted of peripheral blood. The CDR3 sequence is CASSFGPRGEQYF. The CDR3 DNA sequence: TGCGCCAGCAGCTTTGGTCCGAGGGGAGAGCAGTACTTC.